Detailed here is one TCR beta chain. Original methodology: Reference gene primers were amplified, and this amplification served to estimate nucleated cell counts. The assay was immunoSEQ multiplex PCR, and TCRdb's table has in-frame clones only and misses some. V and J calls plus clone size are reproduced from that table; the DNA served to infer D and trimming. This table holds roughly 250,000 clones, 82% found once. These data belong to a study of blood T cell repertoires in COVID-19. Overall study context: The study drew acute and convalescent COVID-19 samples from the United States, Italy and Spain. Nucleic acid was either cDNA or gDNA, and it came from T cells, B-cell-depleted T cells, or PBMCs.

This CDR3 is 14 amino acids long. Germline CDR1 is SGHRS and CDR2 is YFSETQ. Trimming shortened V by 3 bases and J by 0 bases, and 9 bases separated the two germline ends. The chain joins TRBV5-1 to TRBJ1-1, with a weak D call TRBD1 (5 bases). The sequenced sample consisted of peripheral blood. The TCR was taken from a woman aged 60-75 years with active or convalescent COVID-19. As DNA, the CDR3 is TGCGCCAGCAGCTCAAGACAGTTGAACACTGAAGCTTTCTTT. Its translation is CASSSRQLNTEAFF.